The 22 T cell receptor beta chains below come from one sample, sequenced in a study of blood T cell repertoires in COVID-19. TCRdb's copy holds only in-frame clones and misses some; the assay was immunoSEQ multiplex PCR. The sample holds roughly 320,000 clones, under 90% seen once. Source material: peripheral blood. The receptors stem from a woman between 25 and 40 years old with COVID-19, enrolled during active disease.

The chain employs TRBV6-5 and TRBJ1-6, with D possibly TRBD1 on 6 matching bases. Germline CDR1 reads MNHEY; CDR2 reads SVGAGI. V was shortened by 0 bases and J by 15 bases, with 15 bases between the two germline ends. CDR3 length: 14 amino acids. The CDR3 sequence is CASSYSGQSVLLHF. The CDR3 nucleotides read TGTGCCAGCAGTTACTCAGGACAGAGCGTGCTCCTCCACTTT.

The genes are TRBV3-1 (or the pseudogene TRBV3-2) and TRBJ2-1, with TRBD2 matching over 8 bases. CDR1 and CDR2 from the germline V gene are LGHDT and YNNKEL (reference sequence). CDR3 length: 16 residues. The V gene end was trimmed by 1 base and the J gene end by 4 bases; junction bases not matched to a gene: 6. The CDR3, as DNA: TGTGCCAGCAGCCAAGCAAGCGGGGGACTTTACAATGAGCAGTTCTTC. It encodes CASSQASGGLYNEQFF.

This chain connects TRBV6-5 to TRBJ1-6, with D possibly being TRBD1 (6 bases). CDR1 is MNHEY and CDR2 is SVGAGI in the germline V gene. The CDR3 covers 13 residues. V gave up 6 bases and J gave up 9 bases, with 12 bases separating them. This chain's CDR3 is CASSRGWSSPLHF. CDR3 nucleotides: TGTGCCAGCAGCAGGGGATGGAGTTCACCCCTCCACTTT.

The CDR3 nucleotides are TGTGCCAGCAGCTCCCCTCAGGGGCTCCAATATGGCTACACCTTC. This sequence encodes CASSSPQGLQYGYTF. The chain has TRBV7-9 and TRBJ1-2; D is perhaps TRBD1 (6 bases). Germline CDR1 reads SEHNR; CDR2 reads FQNEAQ (reference sequence). V was pared by 4 bases and J by 5 bases, with 17 bases between. The CDR3 length is 15 residues.

This sequence joins TRBV6-5 and TRBJ1-6; 7 nucleotides match TRBD1. J was trimmed by 3 bases and V by 6 bases; bases with no gene match: 5. Germline lookup yields CDR1 MNHEY and CDR2 SVGAGI. This CDR3 comprises 15 residues. The CDR3 loop is CASSPGQRYNSPLHF. In nucleotides, the CDR3 is TGTGCCAGCAGCCCGGGACAGCGCTATAATTCACCCCTCCACTTT.

The V call is TRBV3-1 (or the pseudogene TRBV3-2), the J call TRBJ2-7; TRBD2 agrees at 7 bases. V lost 1 base to trimming and J lost 7 bases; unmatched junction nucleotides: 7. The germline CDR1 and CDR2 sequences are LGHDT and YNNKEL (reference sequence). This CDR3 is 14 amino acids long. The CDR3 DNA reads as TGTGCCAGCAGCCAAGTAGAGCGGGGTGGAGAGCAGTACTTC. Its translation: CASSQVERGGEQYF.

The genes are TRBV10-3 and TRBJ2-1, with D perhaps matching TRBD2 (6 bases). Trimming removed 0 bases from V and 8 bases from J, with 20 bases in between. CDR1 is ENHRY, CDR2 SYGVKD, per germline. This CDR3 is built from 17 residues. CDR3 in DNA: TGTGCCATCAGTGAGTCGAGGTTCCGGAGGGGCAAAGATGAGCAGTTCTTC. Amino acids: CAISESRFRRGKDEQFF.

The chain uses TRBV7-2 and TRBJ2-1; the D gene is possibly TRBD1 (6 bases). Germline V CDR1 and CDR2: SGHTA, FQGNSA. V was cut by 4 bases and J by 4 bases, with 17 bases left in between. CDR3 size: 16 residues. The CDR3 reads CASSSLPGTRYNEQFF. The CDR3 nucleotides are TGTGCCAGCAGCTCCCTCCCAGGGACACGATACAATGAGCAGTTCTTC.

V usage is TRBV7-2 and J usage is TRBJ1-5; a possible D gene is TRBD1 (5 bases). This CDR3 spans 15 amino acids. Germline assignment: CDR1 SGHTA and CDR2 FQGNSA. V was clipped by 2 bases and J by 3 bases, with 11 bases between them. The CDR3: CASSLRGQLNQPQHF. In nucleotides, the CDR3 is TGTGCCAGCAGCTTAAGGGGCCAGCTCAATCAGCCCCAGCATTTT.

The rearrangement uses TRBV6-5 and TRBJ1-5; TRBD1 might be the D (6 bases). Trimming took 6 bases from V and 7 from J, leaving 13 bases between them. There are 13 residues in the CDR3. Germline V gene lookup returns CDR1 MNHEY and CDR2 SVGAGI. The CDR3 sequence is CASSTGGAQPQHF. CDR3 DNA sequence: TGTGCCAGCAGCACCGGGGGGGCCCAGCCCCAGCATTTT.

CDR3 in DNA: TGTGCCAGTAGTATCGGAGGGATTCCCTCTGGCTACACCTTC. Translated: CASSIGGIPSGYTF. The chain joins TRBV19 to TRBJ1-2; no firm D call. The CDR3 covers 14 residues. V was clipped by 3 bases and J by 7 bases, with 15 bases between them. Germline V gene sequence: CDR1 LNHDA, CDR2 SQIVND (reference sequence).

This chain uses TRBV28 with TRBJ2-5; 10 bases line up with TRBD1. This CDR3 comprises 15 residues. J was trimmed by 1 base and V by 5 bases; bases with no gene match: 4. The germline V gene has CDR1 MDHEN and CDR2 SYDVKM. CDR3 DNA: TGTGCCAGCAGTCCTGACAGGGGGCGCCAAGAGACCCAGTACTTC. Translated, it gives CASSPDRGRQETQYF.

The gene calls are TRBV5-1 and TRBJ2-5; D call uncertain. CDR3 length equals 11 residues. V shed 4 bases and J shed 4 bases, with 5 bases lying between them. Germline CDR1 SGHRS, CDR2 YFSETQ. The CDR3 loop reads CASSNSETQYF. CDR3 in DNA: TGCGCCAGCAGCAACTCAGAGACCCAGTACTTC.

This chain uses TRBV3-1 (or the pseudogene TRBV3-2) with TRBJ1-2; 9 bases match TRBD1. Trimming removed 4 bases from V and 7 bases from J; junction bases left unmatched: 10. This CDR3 has 15 amino acids. Looked up from germline, CDR1 is LGHDT and CDR2 is YNNKEL (reference sequence). CDR3: CASSPRDRERGGYTF. CDR3 DNA sequence: TGTGCCAGCAGCCCTCGGGACAGGGAAAGGGGTGGCTACACCTTC.

The V gene is TRBV4-3, the J gene TRBJ1-6; 10 bases align to TRBD1. The J segment lost 8 bases and the V segment lost 1 base, leaving 2 bases of the junction unmatched. The CDR3 has 15 residues. CDR1 and CDR2 (germline): LGHNA, YSLEER. The CDR3 bases are TGCGCCAGCAGCCAAGTTGGGACAGGGGATTCACCCCTCCACTTT. Its protein is CASSQVGTGDSPLHF.

The genes are TRBV20-1 and TRBJ1-1; the D is unclear. V lost 2 bases, J lost 6 bases, and 7 bases lay in between. The CDR3 is made up of 11 amino acids. From germline, CDR1 is DFQATT and CDR2 SNEGSKA (reference sequence). Here the CDR3 DNA reads TGCAGTGCTAGACCTAGTGCTGAAGCTTTCTTT. Protein sequence: CSARPSAEAFF.

This chain uses TRBV7-8 with TRBJ2-7; 8 bases match TRBD1. This CDR3 spans 17 amino acids. V dropped 3 bases and J dropped 1; count of bases not matched to a gene: 11. Germline assignment: CDR1 SGHVS and CDR2 FQNEAQ. The CDR3 sequence is CASSLGAVNRGSYEQYF. CDR3 DNA: TGTGCCAGCAGCTTGGGGGCCGTGAACAGGGGGTCCTACGAGCAGTACTTC.

Turning to this clone: Other nucleotide sequences from this sample produce the same CDR3. The chain couples TRBV7-2 to TRBJ1-4; tentatively, D is TRBD1 (6 bases). CDR1 SGHTA and CDR2 FQGNSA come from the germline V gene. CDR3 length equals 15 residues. Trimming removed 4 bases at V and 0 bases at J, with 9 bases between. The CDR3 spells CASSSDSATNEKLFF. The CDR3 coding sequence is TGTGCCAGCAGCTCGGACAGTGCAACTAATGAAAAACTGTTTTTT.

This clone came up once. The chain links TRBV6-2 or TRBV6-3 to TRBJ2-5; possible D gene TRBD1, 6 bases. This CDR3 region has 14 residues. CDR1 and CDR2 from the germline V gene are MNHEY and SVGEGT. The germline V and J ends were trimmed by 5 bases and 5 bases, with 15 bases remaining between them. CDR3 in DNA: TGTGCCAGCAGTCCCGCCAGGGACATGGAGACCCAGTACTTC. It encodes CASSPARDMETQYF.

The gene calls are TRBV19 and TRBJ1-6; a weak D match, TRBD1 (5 bases). Germline lookup yields CDR1 LNHDA and CDR2 SQIVND (reference sequence). CDR3 length: 13 amino acids. Deletions cut 8 bases from V and 14 bases from J, with 19 bases between. The CDR3 loop is CASSLQPGGSLHF. The CDR3 nucleotides are TGTGCCAGTTCCCTCCAACCTGGGGGGTCCCTCCACTTT.

In this sample, this clone turned up once. DNA of the CDR3: TGTGCCAGTAGTATGGGAGGGCAGGGGGCTGTTTACGAGCAGTACTTC. Its protein product is CASSMGGQGAVYEQYF. The gene calls are TRBV19 and TRBJ2-7, with a possible D match to TRBD1 (8 bases). V was cut by 3 bases and J by 4 bases, with 19 bases left in between. Germline V gene sequence: CDR1 LNHDA, CDR2 SQIVND (reference sequence). The CDR3 runs 16 residues.

The chain uses TRBV5-1 and TRBJ1-1; D is undetermined. The CDR3 consists of 15 residues. V was cut by 3 bases and J by 1 base, with 13 bases left in between. Germline CDR1 and CDR2: SGHRS and YFSETQ. CDR3 nucleotide sequence: TGCGCCAGCAGCTCCTCTTGGGGAGGGAACACTGAAGCTTTCTTT. It specifies CASSSSWGGNTEAFF.